Sequencing of this T cell receptor (beta chain) was carried out in a study of cytomegalovirus exposure and HLA in healthy donors. Background on the study: Inside one of the first data releases sat about 85 million unique TCRs taken from HLA-typed donors. Overall study results and limits: TCR beta chains associated with HLA were, in a later analysis, more clonally expanded than equally common others. The classifier, whose performance was assessed in both the original and validation cohorts, reportedly diagnosed cytomegalovirus status with high specificity and sensitivity.

PCR involved 60 Vbeta and 13 Jbeta primers. Produced via immunoSEQ multiplex PCR; TCRdb's table is partial and in-frame only. The table records approximately 180,000 clones, around 82% of them present only once. As to this clone: Its antigen is not known.

From germline, CDR1 is SQVTM and CDR2 ANQGSEA. This CDR3 comprises 13 residues. Unmatched junction bases numbered 6, after V lost 7 bases and J lost 3 bases. The specimen sequenced was PBMCs. The chain carries TRBV29-1 and TRBJ1-5; 7 bases are shared with TRBD1. The sequence was obtained from a woman aged 50 to 60 in good health and CMV-seropositive. CDR3 DNA: TGCAGCGCTGGGACAGCTTTCAATCAGCCCCAGCATTTT. It specifies CSAGTAFNQPQHF.